This T cell receptor (beta chain) emerged from a study of response to subunit inactivated influenza vaccine. Points from the study as a whole: Seasonal influenza vaccination, on each occasion, was suggested by the authors to recruit few new T cells.

This clonotype was found a few times. Its antigen is still unknown. TCRdb ran MiXCR on the RT-PCR reads and lists one entry per CDR3 protein. This table holds approximately 680,000 distinct CDR3 sequences, less than 20% found once. The sequence was collected from a man aged 45 to 65 who received an inactivated influenza vaccine. The sequencing here drew on PBMCs from blood, taken about 13 days after vaccination.

The CDR3 nucleotides are TGTGCCAGCAGCCCAACCGGGACTAGCGCTAGTGAGCAGTTCTTC. Its protein product is CASSPTGTSASEQFF. V and J are TRBV7-9 and TRBJ2-1; 10 bases agree with TRBD2. Germline loops: CDR1 SEHNR, CDR2 FQNEAQ (reference sequence). The CDR3 loop spans 15 amino acids. J was trimmed by 9 bases and V by 5 bases; bases with no gene match: 10.